This passage covers 13 T cell receptor beta chains from one sample sequenced in a study of cytomegalovirus exposure and HLA in healthy donors. 13 Jbeta primers and 60 Vbeta primers were used for the PCR. The protocol was immunoSEQ multiplex PCR, while the TCRdb copy is restricted to in-frame clones and leaves out a portion. The sample lists 95,000 to 150,000 clones; 50% to 80% were seen once. Source material: PBMCs. These receptors were taken from a woman aged 40 to 50 in good health and CMV-seropositive.

This chain connects TRBV18 to TRBJ2-7; D might be TRBD1 (5 bases). CDR3 length: 14 residues. CDR1 is KGHSH, CDR2 LQKENI, per germline. Trimming cost V 5 bases and J 5 bases, with 16 bases left between them. The CDR3 DNA follows: TGTGCCAGCTCAATACGAGGCGCCAGGGACGAGCAGTACTTC. It specifies CASSIRGARDEQYF.

In the case of this clone: The junction and the germline gene differ at one end; a read error may be behind it. V is TRBV7-2 and J is TRBJ2-7; perhaps TRBD1 as D (6 bases). Per the germline V gene, CDR1 is SGHTA and CDR2 is FQGNSA. CDR3 size: 12 residues. In DNA, the CDR3 is TGTGCCAACAGCACAGGGTCCTACGAGCAGTACTTC. It codes for CANSTGSYEQYF.

CDR3 in DNA: TGCAGCGTTGTCGGGAGCGGGTCCGGGGAGCTGTTTTTT. Translation: CSVVGSGSGELFF. The gene calls are TRBV29-1 and TRBJ2-2; tentative D call: TRBD2 (6 bases). The CDR3 length is 13 residues. Trimming took 4 bases from V and 6 from J, leaving 12 bases between them. Germline CDR1 is SQVTM and CDR2 is ANQGSEA.

This clone was counted a single time. The rearrangement links TRBV10-1 to TRBJ2-1, with D uncertain. The germline V gene has CDR1 WNHNN and CDR2 SYGVQD (reference sequence). V was pared by 3 bases and J by 8 bases, with 11 bases between. The CDR3 has 13 residues. This CDR3 is CASSEMGPDEQFF. The CDR3 nucleotides read TGCGCCAGCAGTGAAATGGGCCCTGATGAGCAGTTCTTC.

The gene calls are TRBV7-2 and TRBJ2-5; D might be TRBD1 (6 bases). This CDR3 contains 14 residues. The V end lost 1 base, the J end lost 5 bases, and 11 bases lay between the germline ends. Germline V lookup: CDR1 SGHTA, CDR2 FQGNSA. In DNA, the CDR3 is TGTGCCAGCAGCTTAGTTGGGGGCGGGGAGACCCAGTACTTC. Translation gives CASSLVGGGETQYF.

The chain has TRBV7-9 and TRBJ1-5; tentatively, D is TRBD1 (5 bases). The CDR3 has 14 residues. The germline CDR1 and CDR2 sequences are SEHNR and FQNEAQ (reference sequence). With 2 bases removed from V and 3 bases from J, the gap between germline ends came to 8 bases. CDR3 DNA sequence: TGTGCCAGCAGCTTACGCGGGGCCAATCAGCCCCAGCATTTT. This translates into CASSLRGANQPQHF. The whole variable domain, filled in from reference TRBV7-9 and TRBJ1-5, reads DTGVSQNPRHKITKRGQNVTFRCDPISEHNRLYWYRQTLGQGPEFLTYFQNEAQLEKSRLLSDRFSAERPKGSFSTLEIQRTEQGDSAMYLCASSLRGANQPQHFGDGTRLSIL.

The V and J genes are TRBV5-1 and TRBJ2-1; 7 positions agree with TRBD2. The CDR3 sequence is 14 residues long. Germline V gives CDR1 SGHRS, CDR2 YFSETQ. V gave up 5 bases and J gave up 5 bases; unmatched junction bases: 7. The DNA of the CDR3 is TGCGCCAGCAGTTGGGGGGGGACCAACAATGAGCAGTTCTTC. Translated: CASSWGGTNNEQFF. The whole variable domain, filled in from reference TRBV5-1 and TRBJ2-1, reads KAGVTQTPRYLIKTRGQQVTLSCSPISGHRSVSWYQQTPGQGLQFLFEYFSETQRNKGNFPGRFSGRQFSNSRSEMNVSTLELGDSALYLCASSWGGTNNEQFFGPGTRLTVL.

The chain couples TRBV28 to TRBJ2-3, with 13 bases that match TRBD2. The CDR3 consists of 14 residues. Germline CDR1 MDHEN, CDR2 SYDVKM. Trimming took 7 bases from V and 8 from J; bases not matched to a gene: 6. Here the CDR3 reads CASKGLAGVITQYF. The CDR3 region has the DNA TGTGCCAGCAAAGGACTAGCGGGAGTGATTACGCAGTATTTT. The whole variable domain, filled in from reference TRBV28 and TRBJ2-3, reads DVKVTQSSRYLVKRTGEKVFLECVQDMDHENMFWYRQDPGLGLRLIYFSYDVKMKEKGDIPEGYSVSREKKERFSLILESASTNQTSMYLCASKGLAGVITQYFGPGTRLTVL.

The gene calls are TRBV5-1 and TRBJ1-1; TRBD1 matches at 7 bases. The germline CDR1 and CDR2 sequences are SGHRS and YFSETQ. V trimming: 0 bases; J trimming: 3 bases; junction bases outside the gene matches: 8. CDR3 length: 16 residues. Here the CDR3 DNA reads TGCGCCAGCAGCTTGGAGGGGGCGAGAACTTACACTGAAGCTTTCTTT. This encodes CASSLEGARTYTEAFF.

This clone was counted only a few times. The CDR3 protein is CASLRQASTDTQYF. CDR3 DNA sequence: TGCGCCAGCCTTCGACAGGCTAGCACAGATACGCAGTATTTT. The chain joins TRBV5-1 to TRBJ2-3; tentative D call: TRBD1 (6 bases). Germline V gene data show CDR1 as SGHRS and CDR2 as YFSETQ. V gave up 7 bases and J gave up 0 bases, with 12 bases separating them. The length of the CDR3 is 14 residues.

The chain recombines TRBV6-1 with TRBJ2-1; TRBD2 matches 8 bases. The CDR3 loop spans 15 amino acids. The V gene's germline CDR1 is MNHNS and CDR2 SASEGT. The junction had 5 bases not matched to a gene; V was cut back by 3 bases and J by 4 bases. The CDR3 is CASSEQLAEYNEQFF. The DNA of the CDR3 is TGTGCCAGCAGTGAGCAACTAGCGGAGTACAATGAGCAGTTCTTC.

The V call is TRBV5-5, the J call TRBJ2-6, with 9 positions matching TRBD1. CDR1 and CDR2 (germline): SGHKS, YYEKEE (reference sequence). The V and J ends lost 4 bases and 5 bases, in that order; junction bases with no gene match: 7. The CDR3 is made up of 16 amino acids. CDR3 DNA sequence: TGTGCCAGCAGCCTAACAGGGGGCATCTGGGCCAACGTCCTGACTTTC. Its protein product is CASSLTGGIWANVLTF.

With respect to this clone: One junction end disagrees with the germline gene, perhaps due to a read error. The chain links TRBV7-9 to TRBJ2-5; unclear D gene. The CDR3 contains 12 residues. The germline gives CDR1 SEHNR, CDR2 FQNEAQ (reference sequence). The CDR3 DNA is TGTTCCAGCAGCTTAGATCGGGAGACCCAGTACTTC. It specifies CSSSLDRETQYF.